The sequence of this T cell receptor (beta chain) was determined in a study of blood T cell repertoires in COVID-19. Residents of 24 US areas, aged about 18 to 95 years, made up the participants. In the original workflow: Estimates of nucleated cell counts were drawn from the amplification of reference gene primers. This table comes from immunoSEQ multiplex PCR, and its TCRdb copy is limited to in-frame clones, with some not included. The V and J calls and clone size are taken from that table; D and trimming were inferred from the DNA. The sample has some 200,000 clones, 81% seen once. The source material was PBMCs or T cells enriched from blood (not recorded which). This TCR came from a woman aged 45-65 years with acute COVID-19.

DNA for the CDR3: TGCGCCAGCAGCCAACAGGGAGGTGGAAACACCATATATTTT. Residues: CASSQQGGGNTIYF. The chain recombines TRBV4-3 with TRBJ1-3; TRBD1 is a possible D gene (5 bases). Germline V gene data show CDR1 as LGHNA and CDR2 as YSLEER. CDR3 length: 14 amino acids. V was cut by 2 bases and J by 3 bases, with 8 bases left in between.